The clone carrying this TCR beta chain occurred a few times. Antigen unknown. V lost 5 bases and J lost 5; bases outside the gene matches: 4. The length of the CDR3 is 14 residues. Germline CDR1 reads SEHNR; CDR2 reads FQNEAQ (reference sequence). The sequenced template was cDNA made from the entire isolated RNA. Method: immunoSEQ multiplex PCR; TCRdb's copy keeps in-frame clones and lacks some. The sample shows tens of thousands of clones, over 65% of them seen only once. CD45RO/CCR7/CD25/CD127/CD95/CD27 separated CD4+ naive, central memory, regulatory and stem cell-like memory cells by sorting. This record belongs to a study of beta chain features in type 1 diabetes. About the research overall: Comparable age, gender and cell yields were observed in patients relative to healthy donors. Study-level results: There was a moderate but significant shortening of TCRB CDR3s in all four CD4+ subsets of Type 1 diabetes patients. High TCR expression in some cells could lead to their over-representation in cDNA sequencing.

The sequence derives from a woman in her forties with type 1 diabetes. The rearrangement links TRBV7-9 to TRBJ2-2, with 8 bases identical to TRBD1. Sequenced: stem cell memory CD4+ T cells from blood. The DNA for the CDR3 is TGTGCCAGCAGCCCAGGGGGCAGAACCGGGGAGCTGTTTTTT. It codes for CASSPGGRTGELFF. The whole variable domain, remainder taken from reference TRBV7-9 and TRBJ2-2, is DTGVSQNPRHKITKRGQNVTFRCDPISEHNRLYWYRQTLGQGPEFLTYFQNEAQLEKSRLLSDRFSAERPKGSFSTLEIQRTEQGDSAMYLCASSPGGRTGELFFGEGSRLTVL.